This TCR beta chain originates from a study of blood T cell repertoires in COVID-19. Overall study context: From the United States, Italy and Spain came samples of acute and convalescent COVID-19. Sources were T cells, B-cell-depleted T cells, or PBMCs; the material itself was cDNA or gDNA.

The protocol was immunoSEQ multiplex PCR, while the TCRdb copy is restricted to in-frame clones and leaves out a portion. The sample lists hundreds of thousands of clones; around nine tenths were seen once. Seattle patient enrollment occurred during active infection, with longitudinal follow-up thereafter. In this sample, this clone turned up once. Sequences were obtained from peripheral blood. The clonotype comes from a woman in her 70s with COVID-19, enrolled during active disease.

The CDR3 nucleotides read TGTGCCAGCAGTTTAGGCTTTCGGGTCTACAATGAGCAGTTCTTC. As protein: CASSLGFRVYNEQFF. V is TRBV27 and J is TRBJ2-1; no firm D call. This CDR3 has 15 residues. Trimming removed 2 bases at V and 3 bases at J, with 11 bases between. The V gene's germline CDR1 is MNHEY and CDR2 SMNVEV (reference sequence).